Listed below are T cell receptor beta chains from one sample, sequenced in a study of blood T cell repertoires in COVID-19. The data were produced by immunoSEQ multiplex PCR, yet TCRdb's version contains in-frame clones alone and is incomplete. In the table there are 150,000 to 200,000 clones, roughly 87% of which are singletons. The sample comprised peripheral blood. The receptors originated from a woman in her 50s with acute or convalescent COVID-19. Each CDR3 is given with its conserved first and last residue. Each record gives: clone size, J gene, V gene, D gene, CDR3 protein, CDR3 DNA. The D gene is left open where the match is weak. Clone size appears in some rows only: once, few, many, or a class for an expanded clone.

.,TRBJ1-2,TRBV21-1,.,CASSKLRQGDGYGYTF,TGTGCCAGCAGCAAACTTCGACAGGGGGATGGCTATGGCTACACCTTC
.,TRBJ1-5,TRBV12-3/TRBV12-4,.,CASSLHTNQPQHF,TGTGCCAGCAGTTTGCACACCAATCAGCCCCAGCATTTT
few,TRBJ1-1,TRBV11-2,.,CASSPLLRRDLHTEAFF,TGTGCCAGCAGCCCCCTCCTTAGACGGGATTTGCACACTGAAGCTTTCTTT
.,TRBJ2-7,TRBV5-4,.,CASSLKGGRGRVYEQYF,TGTGCCAGCAGCTTGAAGGGGGGTAGGGGGAGGGTCTACGAGCAGTACTTC
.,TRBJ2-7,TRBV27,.,CASSPWMRIYEQYF,TGTGCCAGCAGTCCCTGGATGAGGATCTACGAGCAGTACTTC
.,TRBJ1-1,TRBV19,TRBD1,CASNQQGAGTEAFF,TGTGCCAGTAACCAACAGGGGGCGGGCACTGAGGCTTTCTTT
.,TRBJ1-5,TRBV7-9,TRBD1,CASSLALGDRHQPQHF,TGTGCCAGCAGCTTAGCGCTGGGGGACAGGCATCAGCCCCAGCATTTT
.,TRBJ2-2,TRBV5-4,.,CASSSGQSRDTGELFF,TGTGCCAGCAGCTCCGGACAGTCCAGGGACACCGGGGAGCTGTTTTTT
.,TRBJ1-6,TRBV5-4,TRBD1,CASSRDRVNSPLHF,TGTGCCAGCAGCCGGGACAGGGTTAATTCACCCCTCCACTTT
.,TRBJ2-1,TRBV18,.,CASSPIGGKVQFF,TGTGCCAGCTCACCAATTGGAGGGAAGGTGCAGTTCTTC
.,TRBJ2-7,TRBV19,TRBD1,CASSPTGIDEQYF,TGTGCCAGTAGCCCGACAGGGATCGACGAGCAGTACTTC
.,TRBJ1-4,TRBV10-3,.,CAISPGDVDEKLFF,TGTGCCATCAGTCCAGGGGATGTCGATGAAAAACTGTTTTTT
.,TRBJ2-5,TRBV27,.,CASSRRAKETQYF,TGTGCCAGCAGTAGGAGGGCCAAAGAGACCCAGTACTTC
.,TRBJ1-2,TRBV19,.,CASSRWENNYGYTF,TGTGCCAGTAGTCGATGGGAGAACAACTATGGCTACACCTTC
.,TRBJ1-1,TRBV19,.,CASWVGAGSNTEAFF,TGTGCCAGTTGGGTGGGGGCAGGGAGCAACACTGAAGCTTTCTTT
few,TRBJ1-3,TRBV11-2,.,CASSRTSGNTIYF,TGTGCCAGCAGCCGAACCAGTGGAAACACCATATATTTT
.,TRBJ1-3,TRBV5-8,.,CASSLRRYSGNTIYF,TGTGCCAGCAGCTTGCGGAGATACTCTGGAAACACCATATATTTT
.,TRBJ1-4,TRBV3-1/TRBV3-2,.,CASSSRWGGGEKLFF,TGTGCCAGCAGCTCCAGGTGGGGGGGCGGTGAAAAACTGTTTTTT
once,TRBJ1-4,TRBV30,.,CAWSGEGQTNEKLFF,TGTGCCTGGAGTGGGGAGGGTCAGACTAATGAAAAACTGTTTTTT
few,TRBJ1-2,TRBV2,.,CASSEDSGYGYTF,TGTGCCAGCAGTGAGGACTCCGGCTATGGCTACACCTTC
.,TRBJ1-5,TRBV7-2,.,CASSLEPQRYSNQPQHF,TGTGCCAGCAGCTTAGAACCCCAGAGGTATAGCAATCAGCCCCAGCATTTT
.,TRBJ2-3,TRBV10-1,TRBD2,CASGTSSGTQYF,TGCGCCAGCGGGACTAGCTCGGGTACGCAGTATTTT
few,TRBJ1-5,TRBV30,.,CAWSVPSSNQPQHF,TGTGCCTGGAGTGTCCCCAGTAGCAATCAGCCCCAGCATTTT
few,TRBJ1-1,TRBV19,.,CASSRFWADSNTEAFF,TGTGCCAGTAGTCGGTTCTGGGCAGACAGCAACACTGAAGCTTTCTTT
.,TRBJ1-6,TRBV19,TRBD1,CASSMTGAYNSPLHF,TGTGCCAGTAGTATGACAGGGGCTTATAATTCACCCCTCCACTTT
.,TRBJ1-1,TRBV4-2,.,CASSQGLTSMNTEAFF,TGTGCCAGCAGCCAAGGGCTAACTAGTATGAACACTGAAGCTTTCTTT
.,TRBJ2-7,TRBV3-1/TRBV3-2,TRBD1,CASSQRDSSYEQYF,TGTGCCAGCAGCCAACGGGACAGCTCCTACGAGCAGTACTTC
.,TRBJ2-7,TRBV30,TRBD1,CAWRGWGTGIDEQYF,TGTGCCTGGAGAGGCTGGGGGACAGGGATCGACGAGCAGTACTTC
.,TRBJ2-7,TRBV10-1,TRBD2,CASLREGGFVQYF,TGCGCCAGCCTAAGGGAGGGAGGATTCGTGCAGTACTTC
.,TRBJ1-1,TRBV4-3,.,CASSQERENTEAFF,TGCGCCAGCAGCCAAGAACGGGAAAACACTGAAGCTTTCTTT
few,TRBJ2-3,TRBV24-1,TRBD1,CATSVGTGLTDTQYF,TGTGCCACCAGTGTCGGGACAGGCCTCACAGATACGCAGTATTTT
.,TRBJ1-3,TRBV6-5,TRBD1,CASSSDREANTIYF,TGTGCCAGCAGCTCGGACAGGGAGGCAAACACCATATATTTT
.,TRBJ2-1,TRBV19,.,CASSTQRAFSYNEQFF,TGTGCCAGTAGTACCCAGCGGGCCTTCTCCTACAATGAGCAGTTCTTC
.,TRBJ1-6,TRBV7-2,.,CASSPTSIYNSPLHF,TGTGCCAGCAGCCCCACAAGTATCTATAATTCACCCCTCCACTTT
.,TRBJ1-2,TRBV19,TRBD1,CASSILGQVGTYGYTF,TGTGCCAGTAGTATCCTGGGACAGGTGGGGACCTATGGCTACACCTTC
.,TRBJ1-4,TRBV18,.,CASSPSETGEVANEKLFF,TGTGCCAGCTCACCCAGCGAGACGGGGGAGGTAGCTAATGAAAAACTGTTTTTT
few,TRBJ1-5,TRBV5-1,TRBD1,CASSPETGRQPQHF,TGCGCCAGCAGCCCAGAGACAGGGAGGCAGCCCCAGCATTTT
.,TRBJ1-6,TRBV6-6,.,CASSQSDSGLHF,TGTGCCAGCAGCCAATCAGATTCAGGCCTCCACTTT
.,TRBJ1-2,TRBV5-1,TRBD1,CASSQAGTGAFYGYTF,TGCGCCAGCAGTCAGGCAGGGACAGGGGCCTTCTATGGCTACACCTTC
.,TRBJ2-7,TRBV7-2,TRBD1,CASSWSQGGGYEQYF,TGTGCCAGCAGCTGGTCACAGGGGGGCGGGTACGAGCAGTACTTC
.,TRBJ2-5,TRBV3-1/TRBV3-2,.,CASSERGGSQETQYF,TGTGCCAGCAGCGAAAGGGGGGGTAGCCAAGAGACCCAGTACTTC
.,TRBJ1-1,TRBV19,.,CASSFRGGTEAFF,TGTGCCAGTAGTTTCAGGGGCGGGACTGAAGCTTTCTTT
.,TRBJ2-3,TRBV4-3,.,CASSRWGGGLDTQYF,TGCGCCAGCAGTCGTTGGGGGGGCGGGCTGGATACGCAGTATTTT
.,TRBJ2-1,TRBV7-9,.,CARGWGDRNEQFF,TGTGCCAGGGGTTGGGGGGATCGGAATGAGCAGTTCTTC
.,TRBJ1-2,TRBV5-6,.,CASSRQAVGLYGYTF,TGTGCCAGCAGCAGACAGGCGGTTGGGTTGTATGGCTACACCTTC
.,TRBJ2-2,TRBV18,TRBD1,CASSRDSANTGELFF,TGTGCCAGCTCCCGGGACAGCGCGAACACCGGGGAGCTGTTTTTT
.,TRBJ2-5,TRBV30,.,CAWSYRAAETQYF,TGTGCCTGGAGTTACAGGGCCGCGGAGACCCAGTACTTC
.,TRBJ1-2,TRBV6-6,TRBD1,CASSRDRGTDGYTF,TGTGCCAGCAGTCGGGACAGGGGAACAGATGGCTACACCTTC
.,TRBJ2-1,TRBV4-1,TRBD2,CASSPGLAGGRDEQFF,TGCGCCAGCAGCCCGGGACTAGCGGGGGGCCGGGATGAGCAGTTCTTC
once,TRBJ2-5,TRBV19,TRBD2,CASRPMDSGAWETQYF,TGTGCCAGTAGACCTATGGATAGCGGGGCCTGGGAGACCCAGTACTTC
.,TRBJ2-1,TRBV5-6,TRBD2,CASRRGLAVYNEQFF,TGTGCCAGCAGGCGAGGACTAGCGGTCTACAATGAGCAGTTCTTC
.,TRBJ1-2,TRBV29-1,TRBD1,CSVEDVKTGGVGYGYTF,TGCAGCGTTGAAGATGTAAAAACAGGGGGAGTGGGCTATGGCTACACCTTC
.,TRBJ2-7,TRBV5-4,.,CASSSSQTARYEQYF,TGTGCCAGCAGCTCCTCCCAGACAGCGAGATACGAGCAGTACTTC
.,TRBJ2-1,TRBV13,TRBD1,CASSPPRTGEQFF,TGTGCCAGCAGCCCCCCCCGGACAGGAGAGCAGTTCTTC
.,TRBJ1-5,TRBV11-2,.,CASAGGRNQPQHF,TGTGCCAGCGCGGGGGGGCGCAATCAGCCCCAGCATTTT
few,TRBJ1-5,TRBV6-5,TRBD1,CASPPRDRNQPQHF,TGTGCCAGTCCTCCCCGGGACAGGAATCAGCCCCAGCATTTT
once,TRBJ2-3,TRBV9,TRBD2,CASSPRGDPTDTQYF,TGTGCCAGCAGTCCCCGGGGGGATCCCACAGATACGCAGTATTTT
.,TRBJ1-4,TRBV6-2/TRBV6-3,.,CASSRPGEKLFF,TGTGCCAGCAGCCGCCCGGGTGAAAAACTGTTTTTT